One sample yielded the 10 T cell receptor beta chains listed below, sequenced in a study of early T cells in non-severe SARS-CoV-2 infection. TCRdb itself ran the 5' RACE reads through MiXCR, one entry per CDR3 protein. The sample lists 80,000 to 95,000 distinct CDR3 sequences, approximately 16% occurring once. The source was whole blood, collected at baseline. These receptors were taken from an adult who was a healthcare worker with PCR-confirmed SARS-CoV-2 infection or an uninfected control (not recorded which).

The chain links TRBV19 to TRBJ2-2, with 7 bases fitting TRBD1. The junction had 12 bases not matched to a gene; V was cut back by 6 bases and J by 5 bases. Germline values: CDR1 LNHDA, CDR2 SQIVND (reference sequence). CDR3 length: 16 residues. The CDR3 DNA sequence: TGTGCCAGTAGCAGAAAAAGACAGGGATCGACCGGGGAGCTGTTTTTT. This translates into CASSRKRQGSTGELFF. The full variable domain, completed using reference TRBV19 and TRBJ2-2, is DGGITQSPKYLFRKEGQNVTLSCEQNLNHDAMYWYRQDPGQGLRLIYYSQIVNDFQKGDIAEGYSVSREKKESFPLTVTSAQKNPTAFYLCASSRKRQGSTGELFFGEGSRLTVL.

The chain links TRBV21-1 to TRBJ1-5. TRBV21-1 is classified as a pseudogene. The CDR3 length is 10 residues. CDR3 DNA sequence: TGTGCCAGCACTAATCAGCCCCAGCATTTT. It specifies CASTNQPQHF.

This chain uses TRBV7-9 with TRBJ2-7; tentatively, D is TRBD1 (5 bases). CDR3 length: 12 amino acids. CDR1 and CDR2 from the germline V gene are SEHNR and FQNEAQ (reference sequence). Trimming left V 8 bases short and J 2 bases short, with 10 bases between. The chain's CDR3 is CASGRVTYEQYF. Here the CDR3 DNA reads TGTGCCAGCGGCAGGGTAACCTACGAGCAGTACTTC. The full variable domain, rest sourced from reference TRBV7-9 and TRBJ2-7, is DTGVSQNPRHKITKRGQNVTFRCDPISEHNRLYWYRQTLGQGPEFLTYFQNEAQLEKSRLLSDRFSAERPKGSFSTLEIQRTEQGDSAMYLCASGRVTYEQYFGPGTRLTVT.

This clonotype was picked up many times. The rearrangement joins TRBV28 to TRBJ2-1; a possible D gene is TRBD2 (5 bases). CDR3 length: 15 amino acids. Germline lookup yields CDR1 MDHEN and CDR2 SYDVKM. Trimming stripped 3 bases from V and 2 bases from J, with 11 bases between. CDR3 DNA: TGTGCCAGCAGTTTCCTGGGGAGTGCCTACAATGAGCAGTTCTTC. As protein: CASSFLGSAYNEQFF.

The table lists this clonotype with a few counts. This chain uses TRBV6-5 with TRBJ2-1; 10 bases line up with TRBD2. The germline V gene has CDR1 MNHEY and CDR2 SVGAGI. With 0 bases clipped from V and 4 bases from J, the junction kept 3 bases outside the gene matches. The CDR3 has 16 amino acids. CDR3 in DNA: TGTGCCAGCAGTTACTCAGGAGCGGGAGGGTACAATGAGCAGTTCTTC. It yields the protein CASSYSGAGGYNEQFF.

Regarding this clonotype: One junction end disagrees with the germline gene, perhaps due to a read error. The V and J genes are TRBV7-9 and TRBJ2-3; D might be TRBD1 (5 bases). The CDR3 covers 14 residues. Germline assignment: CDR1 SEHNR and CDR2 FQNEAQ (reference sequence). CDR3 region: CASSLQGSTNTQYF. The CDR3 DNA follows: TGTGCCAGCAGCTTACAGGGTTCCACAAATACGCAGTATTTT. The complete variable domain, with remaining parts taken from reference TRBV7-9 and TRBJ2-3, reads DTGVSQNPRHKITKRGQNVTFRCDPISEHNRLYWYRQTLGQGPEFLTYFQNEAQLEKSRLLSDRFSAERPKGSFSTLEIQRTEQGDSAMYLCASSLQGSTNTQYFGPGTRLTVL.

In its sample, this clonotype was seen many times. The J gene is TRBJ2-3, the V gene TRBV24-1, with TRBD1 matching 8 bases. CDR3 length equals 15 residues. V was pared by 3 bases and J by 9 bases, with 10 bases of the junction left unmatched. Germline V gene lookup returns CDR1 KGHDR and CDR2 SFDVKD. The CDR3 DNA reads as TGTGCCACCAGTGATACCGGACAGGGTCTTGAGACGCAGTATTTT. Translation gives CATSDTGQGLETQYF.

The chain uses TRBV27 and TRBJ2-4, with 10 bases that match TRBD2. This CDR3 has 14 amino acids. V gave up 4 bases and J gave up 9 bases; unmatched junction bases: 6. Germline assignment: CDR1 MNHEY and CDR2 SMNVEV (reference sequence). CDR3 coding DNA: TGTGCCAGCAGTTGGCTAGCGGGAGAGGTCATTCAGTACTTC. This gives the protein CASSWLAGEVIQYF.

V gene TRBV29-1 combines with J gene TRBJ2-3, with a tentative D call TRBD2 (6 bases). Germline CDR1 reads SQVTM; CDR2 reads ANQGSEA. V shed 4 bases and J shed 4 bases, with 15 bases lying between them. The CDR3 spans 14 residues. The CDR3 loop is CSVGSGGSADTQYF. The CDR3 nucleotides are TGCAGCGTTGGGTCCGGAGGGAGCGCAGATACGCAGTATTTT.

The rearrangement uses TRBV29-1 and TRBJ2-7, with D possibly TRBD1 on 6 matching bases. V dropped 4 bases and J dropped 6 bases, with 16 bases sitting between them. Germline assignment: CDR1 SQVTM and CDR2 ANQGSEA. The CDR3 runs to 13 residues. Here the CDR3 reads CSVVISLGGEQYF. CDR3 sequence (DNA): TGCAGCGTTGTAATATCCTTAGGGGGCGAGCAGTACTTC.